One and the same sample provided the 4 T cell receptor beta chains below, sequenced in a study of blood T cells in healthy people across ages. A sample-barcoded 5' primer and a J-beta primer mix were used in a second PCR of about 7 to 12 cycles. TCRdb called the 5' RACE reads again in MiXCR, with one record for every CDR3 protein. The sample consists of under 2 million distinct CDR3 sequences, roughly 32% of them appearing once. The sequenced material came from blood. All receptors derive from a woman between 25 and 40 years old in good health.

This clonotype has only one observation. The CDR3 nucleotides are TGTGCCAGCAGCGTAGAAGGTTCAGGCACAGATACGCAGTATTTT. Protein sequence: CASSVEGSGTDTQYF. The V and J genes are TRBV9 and TRBJ2-3; no definite D call. The CDR3 has 15 amino acids. Trimming took 0 bases from V and 1 from J, leaving 9 bases between them. The germline V gene has CDR1 SGDLS and CDR2 YYNGEE.

This clonotype appeared many times. This chain joins TRBV15 and TRBJ2-7; D is possibly TRBD1 or TRBD2 (5 bases each). This CDR3 spans 15 amino acids. The germline V gene encodes CDR1 LNHNV and CDR2 YYDKDF (reference sequence). V lost 4 bases to trimming and J lost 1 base, with 14 bases between them. CDR3 nucleotides: TGTGCCACCAGCATAGGTTGGGACGGATCCTACGAGCAGTACTTC. Its translation: CATSIGWDGSYEQYF.

This clonotype was picked up many times. The V and J genes are TRBV4-1 and TRBJ2-1, with D uncertain. Germline CDR1 is MGHRA and CDR2 is YSYEKL. This CDR3 has 15 residues. The ends were cut back, 1 base at V and 4 bases at J, with 11 bases in the middle. CDR3 loop: CASSQATLIYNEQFF. The CDR3 coding sequence is TGCGCCAGCAGCCAAGCTACTCTGATATACAATGAGCAGTTCTTC.

The V call is TRBV21-1, the J call TRBJ2-1. TRBV21-1 is a known pseudogene. The CDR3 consists of 12 residues. In DNA, the CDR3 is TGTGCCAGCGCCTGCAACTCCAATGAGCAGTTCTTC. Protein: CASACNSNEQFF.